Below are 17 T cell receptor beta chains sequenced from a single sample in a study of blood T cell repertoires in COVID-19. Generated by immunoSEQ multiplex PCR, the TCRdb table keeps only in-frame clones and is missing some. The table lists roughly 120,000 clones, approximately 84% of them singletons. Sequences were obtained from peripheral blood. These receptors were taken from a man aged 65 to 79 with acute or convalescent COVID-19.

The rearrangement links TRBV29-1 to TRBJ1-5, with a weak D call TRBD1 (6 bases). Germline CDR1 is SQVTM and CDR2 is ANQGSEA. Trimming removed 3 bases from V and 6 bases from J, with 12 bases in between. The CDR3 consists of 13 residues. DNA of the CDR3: TGCAGCGTTGAGTCAGGGGTGGGTCAGCCCCAGCATTTT. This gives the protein CSVESGVGQPQHF.

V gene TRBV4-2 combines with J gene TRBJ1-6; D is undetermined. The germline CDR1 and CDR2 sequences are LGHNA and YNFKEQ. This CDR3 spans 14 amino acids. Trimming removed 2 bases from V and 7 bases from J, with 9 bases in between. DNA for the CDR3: TGTGCCAGCAGCCAATCCGGGTACAATTCACCCCTCCACTTT. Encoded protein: CASSQSGYNSPLHF.

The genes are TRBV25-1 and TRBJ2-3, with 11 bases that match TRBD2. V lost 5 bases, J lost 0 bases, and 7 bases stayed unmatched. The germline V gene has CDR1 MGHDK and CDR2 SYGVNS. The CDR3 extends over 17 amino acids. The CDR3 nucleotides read TGTGCCAGCAGTCCGGGGACTAGCGGACCTAGCACAGATACGCAGTATTTT. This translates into CASSPGTSGPSTDTQYF.

This chain's CDR3 is CASSYGLAGANTGELFF. CDR3 bases: TGTGCCAGCAGTTACGGACTAGCGGGGGCAAACACCGGGGAGCTGTTTTTT. This chain uses TRBV6-2 or TRBV6-3 with TRBJ2-2; TRBD2 matches at 13 bases. The CDR3 has 17 residues. Germline trimming cut 2 bases from V and 2 bases from J; bases unmatched to any gene: 2. Germline V gene lookup returns CDR1 MNHEY and CDR2 SVGEGT.

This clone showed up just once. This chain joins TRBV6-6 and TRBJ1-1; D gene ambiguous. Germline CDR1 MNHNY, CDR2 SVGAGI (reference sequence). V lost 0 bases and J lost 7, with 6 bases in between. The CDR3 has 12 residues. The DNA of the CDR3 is TGTGCCAGCAGTTACTCTTATAATGAAGCTTTCTTT. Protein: CASSYSYNEAFF.

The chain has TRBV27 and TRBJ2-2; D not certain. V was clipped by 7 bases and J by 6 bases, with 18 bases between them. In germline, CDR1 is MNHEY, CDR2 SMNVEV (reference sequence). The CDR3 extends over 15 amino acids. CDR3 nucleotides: TGTGCCAGCACCCCGCCTAGACGGTTCTCCGGGGAGCTGTTTTTT. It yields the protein CASTPPRRFSGELFF.

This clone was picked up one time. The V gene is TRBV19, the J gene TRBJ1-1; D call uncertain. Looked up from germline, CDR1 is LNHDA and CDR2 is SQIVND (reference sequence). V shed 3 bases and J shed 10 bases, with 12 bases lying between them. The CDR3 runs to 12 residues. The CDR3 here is CASSINGVRAFF. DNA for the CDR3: TGTGCCAGTAGTATTAACGGGGTAAGAGCTTTCTTT.

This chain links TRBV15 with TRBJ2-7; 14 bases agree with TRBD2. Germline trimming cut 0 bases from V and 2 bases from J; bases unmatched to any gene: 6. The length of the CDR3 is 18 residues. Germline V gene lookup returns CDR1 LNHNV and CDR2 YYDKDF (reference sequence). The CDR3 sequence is CATSRDQGLAGVTYEQYF. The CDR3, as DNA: TGTGCCACCAGCAGAGATCAGGGACTAGCGGGGGTGACCTACGAGCAGTACTTC.

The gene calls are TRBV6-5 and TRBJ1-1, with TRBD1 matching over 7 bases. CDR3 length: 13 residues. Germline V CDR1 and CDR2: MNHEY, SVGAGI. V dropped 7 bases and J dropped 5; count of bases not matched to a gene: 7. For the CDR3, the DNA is TGTGCCAGCACCGGACAGGCCGAAACTGAAGCTTTCTTT. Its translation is CASTGQAETEAFF.

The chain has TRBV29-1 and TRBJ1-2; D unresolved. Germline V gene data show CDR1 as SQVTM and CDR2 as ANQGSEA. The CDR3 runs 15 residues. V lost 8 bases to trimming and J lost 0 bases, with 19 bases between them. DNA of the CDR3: TGCAGCCCCTCGTTCACTAGATTTCCTAACTATGGCTACACCTTC. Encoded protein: CSPSFTRFPNYGYTF.

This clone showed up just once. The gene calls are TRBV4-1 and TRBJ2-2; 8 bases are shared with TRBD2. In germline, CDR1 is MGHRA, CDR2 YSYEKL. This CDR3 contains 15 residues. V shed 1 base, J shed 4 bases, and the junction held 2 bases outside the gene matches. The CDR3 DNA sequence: TGCGCCAGCAGCCAAGGACTAGCGCGCACCGGGGAGCTGTTTTTT. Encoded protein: CASSQGLARTGELFF.

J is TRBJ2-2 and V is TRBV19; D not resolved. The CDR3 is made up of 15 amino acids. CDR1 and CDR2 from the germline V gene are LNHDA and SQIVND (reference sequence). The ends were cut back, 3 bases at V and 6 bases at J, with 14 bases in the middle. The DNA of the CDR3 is TGTGCCAGTAGTATCGGTACTCCGGTTCCCGGGGAGCTGTTTTTT. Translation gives CASSIGTPVPGELFF.

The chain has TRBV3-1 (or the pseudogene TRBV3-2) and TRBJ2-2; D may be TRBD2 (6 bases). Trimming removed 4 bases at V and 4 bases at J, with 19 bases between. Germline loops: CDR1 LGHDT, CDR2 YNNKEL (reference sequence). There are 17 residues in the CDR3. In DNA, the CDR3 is TGTGCCAGCAGCCCTTCTGGCAGGGCGCGGGGCACCGGGGAGCTGTTTTTT. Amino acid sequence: CASSPSGRARGTGELFF.

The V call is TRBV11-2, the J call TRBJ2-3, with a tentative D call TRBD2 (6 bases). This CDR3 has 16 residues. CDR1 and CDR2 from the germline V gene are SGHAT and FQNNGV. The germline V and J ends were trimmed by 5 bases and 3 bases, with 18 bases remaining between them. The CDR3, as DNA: TGTGCCAGCAGCCAAAGGCCTCTGGGGGGTACAGATACGCAGTATTTT. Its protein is CASSQRPLGGTDTQYF.

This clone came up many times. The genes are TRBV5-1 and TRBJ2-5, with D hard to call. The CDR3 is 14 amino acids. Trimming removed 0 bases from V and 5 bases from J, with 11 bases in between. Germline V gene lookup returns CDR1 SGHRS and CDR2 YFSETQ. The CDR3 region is CASSLARVRETQYF. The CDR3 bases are TGCGCCAGCAGCTTGGCCCGAGTGCGGGAGACCCAGTACTTC.

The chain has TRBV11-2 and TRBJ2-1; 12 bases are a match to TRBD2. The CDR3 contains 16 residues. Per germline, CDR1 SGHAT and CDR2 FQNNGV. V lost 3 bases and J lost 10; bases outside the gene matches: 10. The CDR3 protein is CASSLTSGGLPGEQFF. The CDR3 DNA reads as TGTGCCAGCAGCTTGACTAGCGGGGGCCTCCCCGGAGAGCAGTTCTTC.

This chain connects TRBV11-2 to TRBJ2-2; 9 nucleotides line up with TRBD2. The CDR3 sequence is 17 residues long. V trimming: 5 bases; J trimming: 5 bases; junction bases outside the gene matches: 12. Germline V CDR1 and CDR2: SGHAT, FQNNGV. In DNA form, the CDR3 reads TGTGCCAGCAGCCCCTACAGGGCGGGGGGGCGGACCGGGGAGCTGTTTTTT. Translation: CASSPYRAGGRTGELFF.